Below, one T cell receptor beta chain is given with its context. Its antigen is undetermined. When sampled, the donors appeared nominally healthy, though they likely had unrecorded immune exposures. This sample is part of a study of cytomegalovirus exposure and HLA in healthy donors. Regarding the study as a whole: Most CMV-associated TCR beta chains were later found to appear HLA-restricted. Judged likely to be a sequencing artifact was a cluster of highly shared sequence variants. Among TCR beta chains, those listed as cytomegalovirus-associated numbered some 160.

The study ran its PCR with 60 Vbeta and 13 Jbeta primers. TCRdb keeps only in-frame clones here, not all; method: immunoSEQ multiplex PCR. The top ten clones hold 1% of a sample with around 180,000 clones, around 84% of them seen once. Trimming took 3 bases from V and 10 from J; bases not matched to a gene: 8. The germline V gene has CDR1 MNHNS and CDR2 SASEGT. This CDR3 spans 15 amino acids. The chain uses TRBV6-1 and TRBJ1-6, with 8 positions matching TRBD1. The sequence was obtained from a boy aged 2 to 10 in good health and CMV-seronegative. Sequencing input: PBMCs. The CDR3 region is CASSDGWTGISPLHF. The CDR3 coding sequence is TGTGCCAGCAGTGATGGGTGGACAGGGATATCACCCCTCCACTTT.